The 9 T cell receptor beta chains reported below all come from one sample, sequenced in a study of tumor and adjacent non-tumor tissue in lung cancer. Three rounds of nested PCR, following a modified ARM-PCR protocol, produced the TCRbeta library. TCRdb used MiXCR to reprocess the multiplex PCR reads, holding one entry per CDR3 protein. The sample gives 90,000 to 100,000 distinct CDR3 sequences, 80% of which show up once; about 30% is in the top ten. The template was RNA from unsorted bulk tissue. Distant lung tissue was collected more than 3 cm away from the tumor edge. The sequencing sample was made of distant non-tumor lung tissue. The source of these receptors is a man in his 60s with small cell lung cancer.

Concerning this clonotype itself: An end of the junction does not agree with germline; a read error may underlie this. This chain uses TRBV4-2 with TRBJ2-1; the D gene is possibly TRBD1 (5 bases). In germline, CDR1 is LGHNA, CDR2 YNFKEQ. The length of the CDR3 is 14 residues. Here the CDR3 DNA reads TGTGCCCGCAGCCAAGTATCAGGGAACAATAAGCAGTTCTTC. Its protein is CARSQVSGNNKQFF.

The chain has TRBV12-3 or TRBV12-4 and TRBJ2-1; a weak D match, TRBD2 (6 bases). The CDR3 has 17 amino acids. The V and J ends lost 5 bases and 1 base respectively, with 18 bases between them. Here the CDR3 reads CASSPLAARVSYNEQFF. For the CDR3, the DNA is TGTGCCAGCAGTCCATTAGCGGCACGGGTATCCTACAATGAGCAGTTCTTC.

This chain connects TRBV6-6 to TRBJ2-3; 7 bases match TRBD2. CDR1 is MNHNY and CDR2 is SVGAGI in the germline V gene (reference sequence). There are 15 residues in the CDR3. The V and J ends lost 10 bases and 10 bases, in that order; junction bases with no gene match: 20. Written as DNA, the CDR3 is TGTGCCAACAGAATACTAGCGTTAGGAATTATGGCGCAGTATTTT. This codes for CANRILALGIMAQYF.

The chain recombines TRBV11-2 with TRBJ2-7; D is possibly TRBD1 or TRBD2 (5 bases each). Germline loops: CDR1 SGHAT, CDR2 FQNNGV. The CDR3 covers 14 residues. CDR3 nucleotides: TGTGTCAGTAGCTTGAACCAGGGACCTTACGAGCAATACGTC. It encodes CVSSLNQGPYEQYV.

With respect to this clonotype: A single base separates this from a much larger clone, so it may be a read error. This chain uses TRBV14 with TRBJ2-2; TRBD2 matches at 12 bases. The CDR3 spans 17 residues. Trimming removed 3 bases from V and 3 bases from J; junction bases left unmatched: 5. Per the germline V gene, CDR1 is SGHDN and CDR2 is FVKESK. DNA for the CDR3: TGTGCCAGCAGCCATTTTCGACTAGCGGGAGACACCGGGGAGCTGTTTTTT. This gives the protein CASSHFRLAGDTGELFF.

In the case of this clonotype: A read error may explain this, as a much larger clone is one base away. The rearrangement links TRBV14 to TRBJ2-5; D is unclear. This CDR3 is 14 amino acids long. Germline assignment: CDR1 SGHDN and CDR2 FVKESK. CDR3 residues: CACSQSVVWETQYF. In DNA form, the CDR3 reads TGTGCCTGCAGCCAATCGGTTGTGTGGGAGACCCAGTACTTC.

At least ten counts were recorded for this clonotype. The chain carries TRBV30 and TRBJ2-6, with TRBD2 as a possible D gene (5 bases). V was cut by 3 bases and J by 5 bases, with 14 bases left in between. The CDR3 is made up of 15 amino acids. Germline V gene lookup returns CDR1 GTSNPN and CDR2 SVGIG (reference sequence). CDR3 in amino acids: CAWSRDYDRANVLTF. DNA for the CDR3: TGTGCCTGGAGCCGCGACTACGACCGGGCCAACGTCCTGACTTTC.

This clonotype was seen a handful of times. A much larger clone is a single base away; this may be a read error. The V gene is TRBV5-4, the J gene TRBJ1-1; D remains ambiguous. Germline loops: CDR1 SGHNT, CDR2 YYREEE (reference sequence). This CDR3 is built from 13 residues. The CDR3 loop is CASSFSGNIEAFF. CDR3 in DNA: TGTGCCAGCAGCTTTTCCGGGAACATTGAAGCTTTCTTT.

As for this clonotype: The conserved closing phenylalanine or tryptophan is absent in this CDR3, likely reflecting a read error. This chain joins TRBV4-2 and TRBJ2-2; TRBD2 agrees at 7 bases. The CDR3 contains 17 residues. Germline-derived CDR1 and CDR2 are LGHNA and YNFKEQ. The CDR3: CPSNGLYAGDDTGELFM. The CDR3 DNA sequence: TGTCCCAGCAACGGCCTCTATGCGGGAGACGACACCGGGGAGCTGTTTATG.